This T cell receptor (beta chain) was sequenced in a study of graft-versus-host responses after intestinal transplantation. Overall study context: Recipients underwent multivisceral, liver-intestinal, or isolated intestinal transplants.

Produced via immunoSEQ multiplex PCR; TCRdb's table is partial and in-frame only. Seen here are over 100,000 clones, more than 80% observed once, and the top ten hold approximately 0.25%. Note on this clone: Its antigen is undetermined.

Trimming shortened V by 7 bases and J by 3 bases, and 14 bases separated the two germline ends. The germline V gene encodes CDR1 MNHNS and CDR2 SASEGT. This CDR3 has 14 amino acids. Sequences were derived from unstimulated CD4+ T cells sorted from spleen or lymph node cells, sampled before transplant. The clonotype originates from a human donor who was the organ donor for an intestinal transplant. V is TRBV6-1 and J is TRBJ2-3; D ambiguous. The CDR3: CASIVTRATDTQYF. In DNA, the CDR3 is TGTGCCAGCATCGTAACAAGGGCAACAGATACGCAGTATTTT.